This TCR beta chain was found in a study of cytomegalovirus exposure and HLA in healthy donors (dated by TCRdb to 2015 to 2018). Turning to the overall study: An earlier analysis of about 560 of the donors reported over 250 Gb of sequence data and 90 million to 120 million unique TCR beta sequences obtained from approximately 180 million T cells. Roughly 300 gigabases of sequencing data and around 88 million unique TCR sequences made up an early release that covered fewer than 650 HLA-typed donors. Of the roughly 400 genotyped donors, roughly 80% fell in the genetic ancestry cluster associated with self-reported Caucasian donors. The aim of the study was to test whether cataloging public T cell receptors could identify signatures of past pathogen exposure. The study profiled the T cell repertoires of 666 subjects by immunosequencing and related them to cytomegalovirus serostatus. Along with the roughly 670-subject first cohort, a separate validation cohort of over a hundred different subjects was used. To predict cytomegalovirus infection status, the study brought together high-throughput TCR immunosequencing, statistical association of individual TCRs with disease status, and machine learning. A later analysis re-examined previously published TCR beta repertoires from hundreds of donors and added high-resolution HLA genotyping to investigate patterns of TCR occurrence. In the later analysis, no new phenotypic data were used to find candidate immune exposures; instead, reliance was placed on TCR beta sequences and their occurrence across donors. To decide whether each TCR beta V gene segment behaved as functional or pseudogenic, an earlier analysis of some 540 of the donors relied on high-throughput TCR beta sequencing. Donor age, sex, ethnicity and CMV serostatus were collected together with the repertoire data. A later genetic analysis took genome-wide SNP genotypes for about three fifths of the roughly 700 donors and used that subset as a discovery cohort. All discovery cohort repertoires had been generated using a single sequencing platform. Both class I and class II loci were covered by HLA typing, at four-digit resolution. Typing coverage differed by locus: A, B, C, DRB1 and DQB1 were typed in about 620-640 donors, DQA1 in approximately 520, DPA1 in around 600, and DPB1 in around 490. Roughly 5 DR-DQ haplotypes were handled as single units for association and clustering, since linkage in the cohort was strong. Among 300 to 500 genotyped donors of the cohort, an average of roughly 230,000 unique TCR beta nucleotide sequences was sequenced per donor, of which about 18% were non-productive. What the work shows at the level of the full study, not this receptor alone: Assigning TCR associations to individual alleles was difficult when HLA alleles, especially DR and DQ, strongly co-occurred. Because counts were too low, about 18 rarely observed V segments, including chromosome 9 orphons, were left out of the earlier analysis of 587 of the donors. In a later analysis, over 15,000 TCR beta sequences were associated with specific HLA alleles at a false discovery rate of 0.05. In the study, approximately 160 TCR beta chains were listed as associated with cytomegalovirus. Some IMGT-functional V segments, including TRBV6-2 and TRBV6-3, could not be told apart with the 87-base-pair reads, so those segments were excluded. A further reported finding was that TCR beta sequences accurately predicted the HLA-A and HLA-B alleles for most subjects in the first cohort. A later analysis found that most CMV-associated TCR beta chains appeared HLA-restricted, with HLA associations seemingly driven largely by CMV exposure. According to a later genetic analysis, donors in an Asian-associated ancestry cluster had fewer N-insertions in productive TCRs than the approximately 650-donor mean. In a later analysis, the rate of TCR association differed among HLA loci, with DRB1 alleles having the most associated TCRs and HLA-C alleles having the fewest. An earlier analysis of 450 to 750 of the donors showed that most TCR beta V segments appeared in productive rearrangements either about 90% or about 30% of the time, which broadly matched IMGT annotations. Most TCR sequences were observed very rarely across donors, whereas some public TCRs were present in many individuals. The authors suggested that the approach could potentially be extended to other disease states and immunological phenotypes. Presence/absence analyses assumed roughly uniform sequencing depth across donors, an assumption that may not hold. HLA typing was unavailable for some donors at each locus, so association tests used only the typed subset. The classifier was reported to diagnose cytomegalovirus status with high specificity and sensitivity in both the original cohort and the validation cohort. In a later analysis, HLA-associated TCR beta chains were found to be more clonally expanded and to have lower generation probabilities than equally common non-associated chains. Linkage disequilibrium might explain the correlated functional status among segregating V segments, but an unknown experimental factor could not be ruled out. In vitro tests confirmed that a few of the cytomegalovirus-associated TCR beta chains recognize cytomegalovirus antigens. A group of highly shared sequence variants was considered likely to be a technical artifact of the sequencing pipeline. According to a later analysis, parvovirus B19, influenza, CMV and Epstein-Barr virus appeared linked to several top co-occurrence clusters. This cohort had only TCR beta chains sequenced, and the lack of alpha or paired-chain data limited which features could be detected. An association between a missense DCLRE1C variant and V-gene and J-gene trimming of TCR beta chains was found in a later genetic analysis and replicated in an independent cohort. CMV serostatus was the only immune exposure information available for the cohort.

In total, around 600 healthy bone marrow donors made up the cohort. All cohort members were sampled while nominally healthy, although unrecorded immune exposures were likely present. The donor was CMV seropositive and was included in the group of around 300 seropositive cohort members. A peripheral blood sample was collected from each donor, and TCR beta sequencing was performed on peripheral blood mononuclear cells. Genomic DNA was extracted from the blood cell samples with the Qiagen DNeasy Blood Extraction Kit. CDR3 length: 14 amino acids, cysteine to phenylalanine. Left in the record is the CDR3 DNA by itself, 42 bases read in frame from the first base. The germline ends are 7 bases apart after V is trimmed by 4 bases and J by 1 base. CDR1 SNHLY and CDR2 FYNNEI are derived from the germline V gene. Libraries were built with the immunoSEQ multiplex PCR assay. A mixture of 60 forward primers for TCR Vbeta segments and 13 reverse primers for TCR Jbeta segments was used in the multiplex PCR. Amplification of the CDR3 region of rearranged TCR beta genes was performed with a multiplex PCR assay on genomic DNA. On the Illumina HiSeq System, the amplified TCR beta libraries were sequenced as 87-base-pair reads. Under the source paper's analysis protocol: Across the 670 or so repertoires, a later analysis counted tens of millions of unique TCR beta chains, around 11 million of which were shared by at least two donors. Raw reads were error-corrected and collapsed into unique sequences by a nearest-neighbor algorithm in which closely related sequences were merged to remove PCR and sequencing errors. V, D and J gene segments were assigned by aligning CDR3 sequences to IMGT reference sequences. For a sequence to be retained, a match of at least six nucleotides to both a V gene segment and a J gene segment was required. Rearrangements were called productive when the CDR3 lacked stop codons and stayed in frame with V and J; all others were non-productive. CDR3 was defined by IMGT convention, running from the second conserved V-encoded cysteine to the conserved J-encoded phenylalanine. Sequences without an unambiguous match to a single V gene segment were excluded from the earlier analysis of about 630 of the donors. An earlier analysis of several hundred of the donors called V segments functional above 56.7% productive rearrangements and segregating when the between-donor standard deviation exceeded 5%. To diagnose cytomegalovirus status from the catalog of TCR beta chain sequences, a statistical classification framework was built. In a later analysis, V and J genes were assigned by comparing TCR nucleotide sequences against IMGT/GENE-DB human TR gene sequences. A later analysis assigned CDR3 sequences and most-parsimonious VDJ recombination scenarios with the TCRdist pipeline. In a later analysis, each TCR beta chain was defined by its CDR3 amino acid sequence together with its V-gene family, and reads without a unique V-gene family were excluded. A later analysis removed nearly 600 highly shared, low-generation-probability nucleotide sequences to deal with suspected cross-contamination and a sequencing artifact. For each public chain, a later analysis derived a clonal expansion index from normalized ranks of inferred template counts within each repertoire. In a later analysis, generation probabilities were computed with a VDJ recombination model fitted to out-of-frame rearrangements, and the resulting probabilities were checked against IGoR. Hypergeometric tests were used in a later analysis to score TCR-TCR, TCR-HLA and TCR-CMV co-occurrence, with a repertoire-size bias correction applied to the TCR pairs. In a later analysis, false discovery rates were estimated by permuting HLA or CMV assignments 20 times. In a later analysis, co-occurring TCRs were grouped using DBSCAN, with TCRdist sequence similarity added in when clustering inside HLA-allele-positive subsets. Repertoires with fewer than 30,000 or more than 120,000 public chains, plus five repertoires with anomalous nucleotide sharing, were excluded from co-occurrence clustering. TCRdb carries this immuneACCESS record with in-frame sequences only. Its versions omit some clonotypes, under half of them owing to an unresolved V gene in the studies checked, with the rest unexplained. V and J calls and clone size come straight from that table; D and trimming were deduced from the DNA. For this sample there are 160,000 or so clones; around 80% appear just once. In total, the top ten clones hold roughly 10% of the sample.

Worth noting for this clone: The specificity of this receptor is unknown. The input lacks base qualities; no much larger clone sits a single base away.

The clonotype originates from a man aged 18 to 29 in good health and CMV-seropositive. The chain is made from TRBV2 and TRBJ1-4; the D gene assignment is ambiguous. Sequencing was performed on PBMCs. Here is the DNA: TGTGCCAGCAGTGTGCGGGGAACTAATGAAAAACTGTTTTTT. Its protein reads: CASSVRGTNEKLFF.